Presented here are 17 T cell receptor beta chains from one specimen sequenced in a study of blood T cell repertoires in COVID-19 (dated by TCRdb to the early 2020s). Library generation was performed with the immunoSEQ multiplex PCR assay. TCRdb obtained this table from immuneACCESS and retained in-frame rearrangements with V and J assigned. These tables miss some clones; where compared with another copy, unresolved V genes account for less than half of the shortfall, and the remainder is unexplained. The sample records a few hundred thousand clones, around 90% of which are singletons. Of the sample, around 2.3% is held by the ten largest clones. Sequencing used peripheral blood. The source of these receptors is a woman aged 55-70 years with COVID-19, enrolled during active disease.

This clone showed up just a few times. V gene TRBV28 combines with J gene TRBJ1-1; D is unclear. Per germline, CDR1 MDHEN and CDR2 SYDVKM. The V and J ends lost 5 bases and 1 base respectively, with 14 bases between them. The CDR3 consists of 15 residues. The CDR3 region is CASSARRTGNTEAFF. The CDR3 nucleotides are TGTGCCAGCAGTGCCCGACGAACGGGGAACACTGAAGCTTTCTTT.

CDR3 sequence: CASSPVGTVGYTF. The CDR3 DNA follows: TGTGCCAGCAGCCCCGTCGGGACAGTTGGCTACACCTTC. The chain is built from TRBV7-3 and TRBJ1-2; TRBD1 matches at 7 bases. This CDR3 spans 13 amino acids. Per the germline V gene, CDR1 is SGHTA and CDR2 is FQGTGA. V shed 5 bases, J shed 7 bases, and the junction held 7 bases outside the gene matches.

This clone has more than one count but fewer than ten. Other DNA sequences in this sample translate to the same CDR3. The chain is built from TRBV4-1 and TRBJ1-2, with D unresolved. Trimming took 1 base from V and 7 from J, leaving 4 bases between them. This CDR3 comprises 11 residues. The germline V gene encodes CDR1 MGHRA and CDR2 YSYEKL. The CDR3 sequence: CASSQGLGYTF. The CDR3 region has the DNA TGCGCCAGCAGCCAAGGGCTTGGCTACACCTTC.

The chain links TRBV7-9 to TRBJ1-2; no clear D. Germline CDR1 SEHNR, CDR2 FQNEAQ (reference sequence). V lost 5 bases to trimming and J lost 6 bases, with 13 bases between them. The CDR3 contains 13 residues. CDR3 DNA: TGTGCCAGCAGCCTCCTTTCCACGGATGGCTACACCTTC. Amino acid sequence: CASSLLSTDGYTF. Variable domain in full (rest from reference TRBV7-9 and TRBJ1-2): DTGVSQNPRHKITKRGQNVTFRCDPISEHNRLYWYRQTLGQGPEFLTYFQNEAQLEKSRLLSDRFSAERPKGSFSTLEIQRTEQGDSAMYLCASSLLSTDGYTFGSGTRLTVV.

V gene TRBV5-5 combines with J gene TRBJ1-2, with TRBD1 matching 9 bases. Looked up from germline, CDR1 is SGHKS and CDR2 is YYEKEE (reference sequence). The V and J ends lost 4 bases and 2 bases, in that order; junction bases with no gene match: 6. The CDR3 has 15 residues. CDR3 coding DNA: TGTGCCAGCAGCCGGACAGGGGAGGCCAACTATGGCTACACCTTC. Protein: CASSRTGEANYGYTF.

The chain joins TRBV19 to TRBJ1-6; TRBD1 matches at 9 bases. This CDR3 is 13 amino acids long. Per the germline V gene, CDR1 is LNHDA and CDR2 is SQIVND (reference sequence). J lost 7 bases, V lost 8 bases, and 3 bases had no gene match. CDR3 sequence reads: CASSDRGNSPLHF. DNA for the CDR3: TGTGCCAGTTCAGACAGGGGGAATTCACCCCTCCACTTT.

The genes are TRBV28 and TRBJ1-1; D is ambiguous. Germline-derived CDR1 and CDR2 are MDHEN and SYDVKM. Trimming stripped 1 base from V and 1 base from J, with 13 bases between. The CDR3 runs to 16 residues. The chain's CDR3 is CASSLLLREGNTEAFF. CDR3 in DNA: TGTGCCAGCAGTTTATTACTCCGGGAGGGGAACACTGAAGCTTTCTTT. The whole variable domain, remainder taken from reference TRBV28 and TRBJ1-1, is DVKVTQSSRYLVKRTGEKVFLECVQDMDHENMFWYRQDPGLGLRLIYFSYDVKMKEKGDIPEGYSVSREKKERFSLILESASTNQTSMYLCASSLLLREGNTEAFFGQGTRLTVV.

This chain's CDR3 is CASRFGNEKLFF. CDR3 sequence (DNA): TGTGCCAGCAGGTTCGGGAATGAAAAACTGTTTTTT. The V and J genes are TRBV12-3 or TRBV12-4 and TRBJ1-4; D ambiguous. Trimming stripped 6 bases from V and 5 bases from J, with 7 bases between. The CDR3 is made up of 12 amino acids.

This chain links TRBV10-1 with TRBJ2-2; D is perhaps TRBD2 (6 bases). The CDR3 extends over 18 amino acids. Trimming cost V 8 bases and J 6 bases, with 28 bases left between them. The germline gives CDR1 WNHNN, CDR2 SYGVQD (reference sequence). The CDR3 reads CASPPTPLAGLRAGELFF. CDR3 DNA sequence: TGCGCCAGCCCTCCGACTCCGCTGGCGGGGTTAAGGGCCGGGGAGCTGTTTTTT.

The chain carries TRBV2 and TRBJ2-5; 13 bases map to TRBD2. The CDR3 is 16 amino acids. In germline, CDR1 is SNHLY, CDR2 FYNNEI. Unmatched junction bases numbered 6, after V lost 6 bases and J lost 2 bases. The CDR3 reads CASRARTSGGQETQYF. In DNA, the CDR3 is TGTGCCAGCAGGGCTCGGACTAGCGGGGGACAAGAGACCCAGTACTTC.

The rearrangement joins TRBV18 to TRBJ1-5, with unresolved D. Trimming took off 6 bases at V and 3 bases at J, with 9 bases between the two ends. Germline CDR1 KGHSH, CDR2 LQKENI. The CDR3 loop spans 13 amino acids. The CDR3 DNA sequence: TGTGCCAGCTCGGCCGGGAACAATCAGCCCCAGCATTTT. Protein product: CASSAGNNQPQHF. Full variable domain (remainder filled in from reference TRBV18 and TRBJ1-5): NAGVMQNPRHLVRRRGQEARLRCSPMKGHSHVYWYRQLPEEGLKFMVYLQKENIIDESGMPKERFSAEFPKEGPSILRIQQVVRGDSAAYFCASSAGNNQPQHFGDGTRLSIL.

This clone has only one observation. The chain uses TRBV5-1 and TRBJ1-6, with 7 bases that match TRBD1. The V gene end was trimmed by 0 bases and the J gene end by 0 bases; junction bases not matched to a gene: 3. CDR3 length: 17 residues. Per the germline V gene, CDR1 is SGHRS and CDR2 is YFSETQ. In DNA, the CDR3 is TGCGCCAGCAGCTTGGCGACAGGGAGCTCCTATAATTCACCCCTCCACTTT. Translating it yields CASSLATGSSYNSPLHF.

The chain uses TRBV6-5 and TRBJ2-3; 8 positions match TRBD1. Germline V CDR1 and CDR2: MNHEY, SVGAGI. V lost 0 bases, J lost 0 bases, and 2 bases stayed unmatched. This CDR3 region has 16 residues. CDR3 protein: CASSYSRTGSTDTQYF. The CDR3 nucleotides are TGTGCCAGCAGTTACTCCCGGACAGGGAGCACAGATACGCAGTATTTT.

This chain joins TRBV15 and TRBJ1-1, with TRBD1 matching 7 bases. This CDR3 has 16 residues. CDR1 LNHNV and CDR2 YYDKDF come from the germline V gene (reference sequence). V was pared by 0 bases and J by 1 base, with 5 bases of the junction left unmatched. The DNA for the CDR3 is TGTGCCACCAGCAGAGAAGGGGGCGAGACGAACACTGAAGCTTTCTTT. As protein: CATSREGGETNTEAFF.

This clone was counted a single time. J is TRBJ1-6 and V is TRBV7-9, with D tentatively TRBD1 (6 bases). CDR1 is SEHNR, CDR2 FQNEAQ, per germline (reference sequence). The CDR3 consists of 15 residues. V was pared by 1 base and J by 8 bases, with 12 bases between. CDR3 protein: CASSLEGGIDSPLHF. The CDR3 region has the DNA TGTGCCAGCAGCTTAGAAGGGGGAATCGATTCACCCCTCCACTTT.

The chain uses TRBV3-1 (or the pseudogene TRBV3-2) and TRBJ1-5, with D possibly being TRBD1 (6 bases). The CDR3 extends over 13 amino acids. V was trimmed by 3 bases and J by 6 bases, leaving 9 bases between them. CDR1 is LGHDT, CDR2 YNNKEL, per germline (reference sequence). The CDR3 sequence is CASSHRGSQPQHF. In DNA form, the CDR3 reads TGTGCCAGCAGCCATAGGGGGAGTCAGCCCCAGCATTTT.

The chain employs TRBV5-1 and TRBJ2-2; 7 positions match TRBD2. Germline V gene sequence: CDR1 SGHRS, CDR2 YFSETQ. The CDR3 sequence is 14 residues long. The junction had 1 base not matched to a gene; V was cut back by 2 bases and J by 3 bases. CDR3 sequence: CASSFAGDTGELFF. The CDR3 region has the DNA TGCGCCAGCAGCTTTGCGGGGGACACCGGGGAGCTGTTTTTT.